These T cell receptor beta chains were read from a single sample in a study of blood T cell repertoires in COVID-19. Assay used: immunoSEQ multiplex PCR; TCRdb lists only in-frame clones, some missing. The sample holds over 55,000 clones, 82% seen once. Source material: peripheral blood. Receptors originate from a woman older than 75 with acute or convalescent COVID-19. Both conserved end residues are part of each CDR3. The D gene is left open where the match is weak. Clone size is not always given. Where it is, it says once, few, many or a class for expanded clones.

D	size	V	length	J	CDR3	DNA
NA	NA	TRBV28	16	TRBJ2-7	CASSSRGQLISYEQYF	TGTGCCAGCAGTTCTCGAGGGCAGCTAATCTCCTACGAGCAGTACTTC
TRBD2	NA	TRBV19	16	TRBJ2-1	CASSAPPSGAYNEQFF	TGTGCCAGTAGTGCTCCCCCTAGCGGAGCCTACAATGAGCAGTTCTTC
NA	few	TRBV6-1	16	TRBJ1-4	CASSEVYRRTNEKLFF	TGTGCCAGCAGTGAAGTATACAGGCGTACTAATGAAAAACTGTTTTTT
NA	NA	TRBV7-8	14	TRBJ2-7	CASSLVQSIYEQYF	TGTGCCAGCAGCTTAGTACAGTCTATTTACGAGCAGTACTTC
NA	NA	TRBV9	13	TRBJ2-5	CASSSGSQETQYF	TGTGCCAGCAGCTCCGGGAGCCAAGAGACCCAGTACTTC
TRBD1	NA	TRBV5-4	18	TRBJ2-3	CASSPTSRRTGHTDTQYF	TGTGCCAGCAGCCCCACGTCCCGCAGGACAGGACACACAGATACGCAGTATTTT
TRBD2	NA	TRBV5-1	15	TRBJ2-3	CASSLALAGTDTQYF	TGCGCCAGCAGCTTGGCACTAGCGGGAACAGATACGCAGTATTTT
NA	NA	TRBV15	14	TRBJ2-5	CATSSLTTQETQYF	TGTGCCACCAGCAGTCTAACTACACAAGAGACCCAGTACTTC
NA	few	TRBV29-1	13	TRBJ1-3	CSVAHLAGNTIYF	TGCAGCGTTGCACATCTCGCTGGAAACACCATATATTTT
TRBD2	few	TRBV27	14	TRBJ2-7	CASSPPLLATEQYF	TGTGCCAGCAGTCCGCCCCTACTAGCGACCGAGCAGTACTTC
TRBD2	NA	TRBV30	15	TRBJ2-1	CAWSPFGGNYNEQFF	TGTGCCTGGAGCCCTTTCGGGGGGAACTACAATGAGCAGTTCTTC
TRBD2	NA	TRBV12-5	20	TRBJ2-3	CASGLVQVSLAGGSTDTQYF	TGTGCTAGTGGTTTGGTTCAAGTGTCCCTAGCGGGAGGAAGCACAGATACGCAGTATTTT
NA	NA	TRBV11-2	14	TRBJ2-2	CASSLLRDTGELFF	TGTGCCAGCAGCTTACTTAGAGACACCGGGGAGCTGTTTTTT
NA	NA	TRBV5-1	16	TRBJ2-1	CASSFNPGSGYNEQFF	TGCGCCAGCAGCTTCAATCCCGGGAGTGGGTACAATGAGCAGTTCTTC
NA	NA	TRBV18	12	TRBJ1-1	CASSPGTIEAFF	TGTGCCAGCTCGCCCGGGACTATCGAAGCTTTCTTT
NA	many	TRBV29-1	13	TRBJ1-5	CSVAEQRGRPQHF	TGCAGCGTTGCAGAGCAAAGGGGGAGGCCCCAGCATTTT
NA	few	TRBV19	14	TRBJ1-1	CASSADRWNTEAFF	TGTGCCAGTAGTGCAGACAGGTGGAACACTGAAGCTTTCTTT
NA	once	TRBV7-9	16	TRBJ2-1	CASSFIPHGTYNEQFF	TGTGCCAGCAGCTTCATACCCCACGGGACTTACAATGAGCAGTTCTTC
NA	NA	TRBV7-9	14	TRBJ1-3	CASSPLRTGNTIYF	TGTGCCAGCAGCCCGCTGAGGACTGGAAACACCATATATTTT
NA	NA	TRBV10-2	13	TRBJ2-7	CASSDARTYEQYF	TGCGCCAGCAGTGACGCCAGAACCTACGAGCAGTACTTC
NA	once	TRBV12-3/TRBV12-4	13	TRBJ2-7	CASSPTMAYEQYF	TGTGCCAGCAGTCCCACTATGGCCTACGAGCAGTACTTC
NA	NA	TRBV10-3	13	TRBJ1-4	CAIRGDRNEKLFF	TGTGCCATCAGGGGTGACAGGAATGAAAAACTGTTTTTT